The entry below gives a single T cell receptor (beta chain) sequence along with its context. These data come from a study of blood T cell repertoires in COVID-19. Turning to the study itself: COVID-19 samples, acute and convalescent, were from the United States, Italy and Spain. The cDNA or gDNA used as material had been derived from T cells, B-cell-depleted T cells, or PBMCs.

Original handling: Estimation of nucleated cell counts was performed using reference gene primer amplification. Produced via immunoSEQ multiplex PCR; TCRdb's table is partial and in-frame only. Clonal size and the V and J genes are those of that table, whereas D and trimming came from the DNA. This table has a few hundred thousand clones, about 82% appearing once. The CDR3 length is 13 residues. Germline CDR1 is SGHKS and CDR2 is YYEKEE (reference sequence). Trimming shortened V by 4 bases and J by 4 bases, and 8 bases separated the two germline ends. This receptor was obtained from a human donor in a cohort sampled during active COVID-19. The sequenced material came from peripheral blood. This chain connects TRBV5-5 to TRBJ2-2; D unclear. Here the CDR3 DNA reads TGTGCCAGCAGCCCCGGGTCCACCGGGGAGCTGTTTTTT. Amino acid sequence: CASSPGSTGELFF.